The present T cell receptor beta chain was sequenced within a study of cytomegalovirus exposure and HLA in healthy donors. Study-wide points: Further analysis was carried out later, and it showed several of the most significant clusters appearing linked to common viral pathogens. When a later analysis compared HLA-associated TCR beta chains with equally common others, the HLA-associated chains turned out to be more clonally expanded and to have lower generation probabilities. When analyzed later, a missense DCLRE1C variant was found to be linked to TCR beta V- and J-gene trimming.

In the case of this clone: Its matching antigen is unknown.

PCR amplification relied on 60 Vbeta primers (plus 13 Jbeta primers). TCRdb's table, derived via immunoSEQ multiplex PCR, lists solely in-frame clones and lacks some. The sample carries around 160,000 clones, 80% recorded once. Trimming removed 0 bases from V and 2 bases from J, with 9 bases in between. Germline values: CDR1 LGHNA, CDR2 YSLEER. This CDR3 has 15 amino acids. This receptor was identified in a human donor in good health. The chain employs TRBV4-3 and TRBJ2-3; D is undetermined. Sequencing was performed on PBMCs. The CDR3: CASSQDVTATDTQYF. CDR3 sequence (DNA): TGCGCCAGCAGCCAAGATGTCACAGCCACAGATACGCAGTATTTT.